Listed below are T cell receptor beta chains from one sample, sequenced in a study of blood T cell repertoires in COVID-19. Assay: immunoSEQ multiplex PCR; the TCRdb copy retains only in-frame clones and omits some. The sample yields 150,000 to 200,000 clones, around 85% seen once. Sample: peripheral blood. The source is a man between 65 and 85 years old with active or convalescent COVID-19. CDR3s include the opening cysteine and the closing phenylalanine or tryptophan. Each record gives: D gene, CDR3 length, clone size, J gene, V gene, CDR3 DNA, CDR3 protein. A D gene is named only where the DNA matches it firmly. Clone size, where shown, is once, few, many, or a class for clones that have expanded.

d_call: NA
cdr3_length: 12
clone_size: once
j_call: TRBJ2-3
v_call: TRBV6-5
cdr3_nt: TGTGCCAGCTGGGGGCGTGCAGCCACGCAGTATTTT
cdr3_aa: CASWGRAATQYF

d_call: NA
cdr3_length: 15
clone_size: NA
j_call: TRBJ1-5
v_call: TRBV15
cdr3_nt: TGTGCCACCAGCGGACAGACTTATAGCAATCAGCCCCAGCATTTT
cdr3_aa: CATSGQTYSNQPQHF

d_call: NA
cdr3_length: 17
clone_size: NA
j_call: TRBJ2-3
v_call: TRBV9
cdr3_nt: TGTGCCAGCAGCCTAGGCAATACCGGGCCAGGGACAGATACGCAGTATTTT
cdr3_aa: CASSLGNTGPGTDTQYF

d_call: NA
cdr3_length: 14
clone_size: NA
j_call: TRBJ2-5
v_call: TRBV2
cdr3_nt: TGTGCCAGCACCGCCACTAATGTTCCAGAGACCCAGTACTTC
cdr3_aa: CASTATNVPETQYF

d_call: TRBD1
cdr3_length: 15
clone_size: NA
j_call: TRBJ2-7
v_call: TRBV6-5
cdr3_nt: TGTGCCAGCTCTGACAAGGGGGCCCACTCCTACGAGCAGTACTTC
cdr3_aa: CASSDKGAHSYEQYF

d_call: NA
cdr3_length: 13
clone_size: few
j_call: TRBJ2-7
v_call: TRBV5-1
cdr3_nt: TGCGCCAGCAGCATGACAAATTCCTACGAGCAGTACTTC
cdr3_aa: CASSMTNSYEQYF

d_call: NA
cdr3_length: 16
clone_size: once
j_call: TRBJ2-3
v_call: TRBV7-9
cdr3_nt: TGTGCCAGCAGCTACACTTCCCGGGTATTGACAGATACGCAGTATTTT
cdr3_aa: CASSYTSRVLTDTQYF

d_call: NA
cdr3_length: 13
clone_size: NA
j_call: TRBJ1-5
v_call: TRBV4-3
cdr3_nt: TGCGCCAGCAGCCAAGGGACTAATCAGCCCCAGCATTTT
cdr3_aa: CASSQGTNQPQHF

d_call: NA
cdr3_length: 12
clone_size: NA
j_call: TRBJ1-1
v_call: TRBV6-2/TRBV6-3
cdr3_nt: TGTGCCAGCAGTTATATGAACACTGAAGCTTTCTTT
cdr3_aa: CASSYMNTEAFF

d_call: NA
cdr3_length: 15
clone_size: NA
j_call: TRBJ2-7
v_call: TRBV11-2
cdr3_nt: TGTGCCAGCAGCTTAACGGACAGATCACACTACGAGCAGTACTTC
cdr3_aa: CASSLTDRSHYEQYF

d_call: NA
cdr3_length: 16
clone_size: NA
j_call: TRBJ2-3
v_call: TRBV7-8
cdr3_nt: TGTGCCAGCAGCCCCTGGACAGACATTAGCACAGATACGCAGTATTTT
cdr3_aa: CASSPWTDISTDTQYF

d_call: TRBD1
cdr3_length: 15
clone_size: NA
j_call: TRBJ2-3
v_call: TRBV7-6
cdr3_nt: TGTGCCAGCAGCTTAGAAGGGACAGTATCAGATACGCAGTATTTT
cdr3_aa: CASSLEGTVSDTQYF

d_call: NA
cdr3_length: 12
clone_size: NA
j_call: TRBJ1-1
v_call: TRBV28
cdr3_nt: TGTGCCAGCACTCTTCGGAGGACTGAAGCTTTCTTT
cdr3_aa: CASTLRRTEAFF

d_call: NA
cdr3_length: 13
clone_size: NA
j_call: TRBJ2-7
v_call: TRBV12-3/TRBV12-4
cdr3_nt: TGTGCCAGCAGTTTAGTAATGTCAGTCGAGCAGTACTTC
cdr3_aa: CASSLVMSVEQYF

d_call: NA
cdr3_length: 11
clone_size: NA
j_call: TRBJ2-2
v_call: TRBV16
cdr3_nt: TGTGCCAGCAGTCCTACCGGGGAGCTGTTTTTT
cdr3_aa: CASSPTGELFF

d_call: TRBD1
cdr3_length: 13
clone_size: NA
j_call: TRBJ1-1
v_call: TRBV19
cdr3_nt: TGTGCCAGTAGTGTACGACAGGGATCGGAAGCTTTCTTT
cdr3_aa: CASSVRQGSEAFF

d_call: NA
cdr3_length: 14
clone_size: NA
j_call: TRBJ1-1
v_call: TRBV5-4
cdr3_nt: TGTGCCAGCAGCTTGGGACAGCGGAACACTGAAGCTTTCTTT
cdr3_aa: CASSLGQRNTEAFF

d_call: NA
cdr3_length: 14
clone_size: NA
j_call: TRBJ1-3
v_call: TRBV7-6
cdr3_nt: TGTGCCAGCAGCGCCACAGGGCCTGGAAACACCATATATTTT
cdr3_aa: CASSATGPGNTIYF

d_call: NA
cdr3_length: 14
clone_size: NA
j_call: TRBJ1-2
v_call: TRBV2
cdr3_nt: TGTGCCAGCAGTGAAGAGCCAGGCCTCACTGGCTACACCTTC
cdr3_aa: CASSEEPGLTGYTF

d_call: TRBD2
cdr3_length: 16
clone_size: NA
j_call: TRBJ2-3
v_call: TRBV24-1
cdr3_nt: TGTGCCACCAGTGATTCGACTAGCGGGAACACAGATACGCAGTATTTT
cdr3_aa: CATSDSTSGNTDTQYF

d_call: TRBD2
cdr3_length: 17
clone_size: NA
j_call: TRBJ2-5
v_call: TRBV10-2
cdr3_nt: TGCGCCAGCAGTCTCACTAGCGGGGGGCTACTCCAAGAGACCCAGTACTTC
cdr3_aa: CASSLTSGGLLQETQYF

d_call: TRBD1
cdr3_length: 12
clone_size: NA
j_call: TRBJ2-7
v_call: TRBV3-1/TRBV3-2
cdr3_nt: TGTGCCAGCAGCCCCGGACAGGGAGGAAAGTACTTC
cdr3_aa: CASSPGQGGKYF

d_call: NA
cdr3_length: 13
clone_size: NA
j_call: TRBJ2-7
v_call: TRBV12-3/TRBV12-4
cdr3_nt: TGTGCCAGCAGTCCATCGACAGGATACGAGCAGTACTTC
cdr3_aa: CASSPSTGYEQYF

d_call: NA
cdr3_length: 14
clone_size: NA
j_call: TRBJ1-1
v_call: TRBV7-9
cdr3_nt: TGTGCCAGCAGCTCCACAGGGTCGAGCACTGAAGCTTTCTTT
cdr3_aa: CASSSTGSSTEAFF

d_call: TRBD1
cdr3_length: 15
clone_size: NA
j_call: TRBJ1-1
v_call: TRBV30
cdr3_nt: TGTGCCTGGAGTCCACTAACAGGGGAATACACTGAAGCTTTCTTT
cdr3_aa: CAWSPLTGEYTEAFF

d_call: NA
cdr3_length: 13
clone_size: NA
j_call: TRBJ1-2
v_call: TRBV28
cdr3_nt: TGTGCCAGCAGTTTTTCAACGGGGAACGGCTACACCTTC
cdr3_aa: CASSFSTGNGYTF

d_call: NA
cdr3_length: 16
clone_size: NA
j_call: TRBJ1-5
v_call: TRBV7-6
cdr3_nt: TGTGCCAGCAGCTTAGGGACAGCGTATAGCAATCAGCCCCAGCATTTT
cdr3_aa: CASSLGTAYSNQPQHF

d_call: NA
cdr3_length: 11
clone_size: NA
j_call: TRBJ2-2
v_call: TRBV10-3
cdr3_nt: TGTGCCATCAAGCAGGCCGGGGAGCTGTTTTTT
cdr3_aa: CAIKQAGELFF

d_call: TRBD2
cdr3_length: 15
clone_size: NA
j_call: TRBJ2-1
v_call: TRBV7-9
cdr3_nt: TGTGCCAGCAGAAAGGGGACTAGCGGGGGCGGTGAGCAGTTCTTC
cdr3_aa: CASRKGTSGGGEQFF

d_call: TRBD2
cdr3_length: 17
clone_size: NA
j_call: TRBJ2-5
v_call: TRBV6-2/TRBV6-3
cdr3_nt: TGTGCCAGCAGTTATTCCCCTCAGCGGGGTATTCGAGAGACCCAGTACTTC
cdr3_aa: CASSYSPQRGIRETQYF